This T cell receptor beta chain was recovered during a study of blood T cell repertoires in COVID-19. About the study: Italy, Spain and the United States were the sources of the convalescent and acute COVID-19 samples.

V lost 4 bases and J 2 bases, leaving 21 bases between the germline ends. Germline values: CDR1 MGHRA, CDR2 YSYEKL. CDR3 size: 17 residues. As originally analysed: Estimation of nucleated cell counts relied on the amplification of reference gene primers. Assay used: immunoSEQ multiplex PCR; TCRdb lists only in-frame clones, some missing. For V, J and clone size, that table is used; D and trimming come from the DNA. The table has roughly 410,000 clones, 89% seen once. Patients of the Seattle cohort, enrolled during active infection, were followed longitudinally. Sequencing was done on a sample of peripheral blood. The chain combines TRBV4-1 with TRBJ2-7, with D possibly matching TRBD2 (8 bases). The sequence derives from a middle-aged woman with COVID-19, enrolled during active disease. CDR3 in DNA: TGCGCCAGCAGCCTCCGGGACAGTAGCGGGAAACCCTACGAGCAGTACTTC. It is translated as CASSLRDSSGKPYEQYF.